This note documents a single TCR beta chain sequence. The record originates from a study of monozygotic twins with inflammatory bowel disease. From the 5' RACE reads, TCRdb lists one entry per CDR3 protein and no DNA. The sample totals 140,000 to 150,000 distinct CDR3 sequences. This CDR3 is 11 amino acids long. Germline CDR1 reads SGHDN; CDR2 reads FVKESK. The chain joins TRBV14 to TRBJ2-7; TCRdb gives TRBD1 as the D gene, but with no DNA this cannot be confirmed. Sequenced material: blood. This clonotype was sampled from a human donor with ulcerative colitis or Crohn's disease, or a healthy co-twin of an affected twin (not recorded which). The CDR3 is CASRRGDEQYF.